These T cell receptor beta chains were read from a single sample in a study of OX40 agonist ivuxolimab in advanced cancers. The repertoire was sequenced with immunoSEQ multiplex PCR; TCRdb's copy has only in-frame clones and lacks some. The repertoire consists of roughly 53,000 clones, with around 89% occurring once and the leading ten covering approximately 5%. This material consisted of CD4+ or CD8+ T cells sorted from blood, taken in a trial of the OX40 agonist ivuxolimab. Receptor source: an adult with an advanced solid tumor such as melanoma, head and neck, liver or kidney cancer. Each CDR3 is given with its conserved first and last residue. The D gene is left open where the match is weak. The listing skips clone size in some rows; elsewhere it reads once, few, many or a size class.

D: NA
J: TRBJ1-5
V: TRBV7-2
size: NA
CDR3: CASSLMDYPQIGSQHF
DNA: TGTGCCAGCAGCTTAATGGACTACCCCCAGATAGGATCCCAGCATTTT

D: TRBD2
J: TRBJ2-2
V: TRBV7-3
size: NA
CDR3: CASSPQREGGGELFF
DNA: TGTGCCAGCAGCCCCCAGCGGGAGGGAGGCGGGGAGCTGTTTTTT

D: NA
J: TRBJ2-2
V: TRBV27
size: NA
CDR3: CASSPGTPNTGELFF
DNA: TGTGCCAGCAGCCCCGGGACCCCAAACACCGGGGAGCTGTTTTTT

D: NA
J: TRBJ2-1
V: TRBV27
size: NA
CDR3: CASSFNKNEQFF
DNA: TGTGCCAGCAGTTTTAATAAGAATGAGCAGTTCTTC

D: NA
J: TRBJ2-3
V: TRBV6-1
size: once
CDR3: CASSEGVGHFRYTDTQYF
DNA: TGTGCCAGCAGTGAGGGGGTAGGGCACTTTCGGTACACAGATACGCAGTATTTT

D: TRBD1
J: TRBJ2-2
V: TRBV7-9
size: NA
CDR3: CASSQLGTGVAGELFF
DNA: TGTGCCAGCAGCCAATTGGGGACAGGGGTCGCCGGGGAGCTGTTTTTT

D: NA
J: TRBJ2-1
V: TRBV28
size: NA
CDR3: CASSRLGGFYNEQFF
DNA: TGTGCCAGCAGCCGTCTCGGGGGTTTTTACAATGAGCAGTTCTTC

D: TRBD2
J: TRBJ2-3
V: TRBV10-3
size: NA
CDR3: CAMASGRSTDTQYF
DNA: TGTGCCATGGCTAGCGGGAGGTCCACAGATACGCAGTATTTT

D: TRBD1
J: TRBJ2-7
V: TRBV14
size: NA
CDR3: CASSRITPQGASEQYF
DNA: TGTGCCAGCAGCCGCATTACTCCACAGGGGGCCAGCGAGCAGTACTTC

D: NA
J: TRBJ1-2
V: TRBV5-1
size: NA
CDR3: CASSWGRQTMRYGYTF
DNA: TGCGCCAGCAGCTGGGGCCGACAGACAATGCGCTATGGCTACACCTTC

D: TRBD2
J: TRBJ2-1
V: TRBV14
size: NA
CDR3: CASSQGLAREQFF
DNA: TGTGCCAGCAGCCAAGGACTAGCGAGAGAGCAGTTCTTC

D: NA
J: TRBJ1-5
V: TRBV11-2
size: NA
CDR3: CASSAGSNQPQHF
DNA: TGTGCCAGCAGCGCAGGCTCAAATCAGCCCCAGCATTTT

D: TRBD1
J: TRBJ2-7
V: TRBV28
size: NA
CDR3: CASSLADRVSYEQYF
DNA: TGTGCCAGCAGTTTGGCGGACAGGGTTTCCTACGAGCAGTACTTC

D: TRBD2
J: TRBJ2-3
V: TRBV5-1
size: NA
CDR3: CASRQEGGVADTQYF
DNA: TGCGCCAGCAGACAAGAGGGAGGGGTGGCAGATACGCAGTATTTT

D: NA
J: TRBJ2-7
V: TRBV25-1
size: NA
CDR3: CASSPSGGGQGSYEQYF
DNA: TGTGCCAGCAGTCCCTCAGGGGGGGGGCAAGGCTCCTACGAGCAGTACTTC

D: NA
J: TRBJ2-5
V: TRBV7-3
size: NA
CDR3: CASSLRAGPWETQYF
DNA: TGTGCCAGCAGCTTACGGGCAGGCCCCTGGGAGACCCAGTACTTC

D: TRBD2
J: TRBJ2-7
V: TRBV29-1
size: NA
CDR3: CSVIAGAGEQYF
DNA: TGCAGCGTCATAGCGGGAGCGGGCGAGCAGTACTTC

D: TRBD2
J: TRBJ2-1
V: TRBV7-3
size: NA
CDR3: CASSLAGLAGVNEQFF
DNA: TGTGCCAGCAGCTTAGCGGGACTAGCGGGAGTCAATGAGCAGTTCTTC

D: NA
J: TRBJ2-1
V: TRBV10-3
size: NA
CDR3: CAISESKPSSTMSSYNEQFF
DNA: TGTGCCATCAGTGAGTCCAAACCGTCCTCTACCATGAGCTCCTACAATGAGCAGTTCTTC

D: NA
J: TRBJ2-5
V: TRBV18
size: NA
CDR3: CASSPSQGQKTQYF
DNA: TGTGCCAGCTCACCGTCACAGGGTCAGAAGACCCAGTACTTC

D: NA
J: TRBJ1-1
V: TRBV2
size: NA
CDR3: CASRSQGLDNTEAFF
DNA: TGTGCCAGCAGATCCCAAGGACTGGACAACACTGAAGCTTTCTTT

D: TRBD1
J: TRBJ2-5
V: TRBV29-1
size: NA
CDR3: CSVAGGWETQYF
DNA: TGCAGCGTTGCAGGGGGCTGGGAGACCCAGTACTTC

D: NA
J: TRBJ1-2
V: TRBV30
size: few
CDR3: CAWRGRRGYTF
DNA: TGTGCCTGGAGGGGCCGGAGGGGCTACACCTTC

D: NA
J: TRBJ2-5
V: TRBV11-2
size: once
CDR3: CASSLGGGGKETQYF
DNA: TGTGCCAGCAGCTTAGGGGGAGGGGGGAAAGAGACCCAGTACTTC

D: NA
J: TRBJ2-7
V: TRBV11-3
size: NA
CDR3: CASSLGGIRDEQYF
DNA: TGTGCCAGCAGCTTAGGCGGGATCCGAGACGAGCAGTACTTC

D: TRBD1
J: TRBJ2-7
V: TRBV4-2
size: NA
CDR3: CASSHGTDTDEQYF
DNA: TGTGCCAGCAGCCACGGGACAGATACGGACGAGCAGTACTTC

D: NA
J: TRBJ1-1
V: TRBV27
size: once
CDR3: CASSFLGGGNTEAFF
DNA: TGTGCCAGCAGTTTCTTGGGCGGGGGGAACACTGAAGCTTTCTTT

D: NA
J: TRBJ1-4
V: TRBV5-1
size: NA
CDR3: CASSGNSGGTNEKLFF
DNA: TGCGCCAGCAGCGGGAATAGCGGGGGAACTAATGAAAAACTGTTTTTT

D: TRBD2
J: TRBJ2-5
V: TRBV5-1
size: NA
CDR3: CASRTLGGQETQYF
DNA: TGCGCCAGCCGAACTTTGGGGGGGCAAGAGACCCAGTACTTC

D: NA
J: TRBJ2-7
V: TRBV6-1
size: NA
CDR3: CAIGPPGYEQYF
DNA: TGTGCTATTGGACCCCCGGGCTACGAGCAGTACTTC

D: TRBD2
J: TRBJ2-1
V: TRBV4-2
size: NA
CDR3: CASSQDAGDGTNEQFF
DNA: TGTGCCAGCAGCCAAGATGCGGGAGACGGGACGAATGAGCAGTTCTTC

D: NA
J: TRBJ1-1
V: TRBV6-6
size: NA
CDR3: CASSQYGNTEAFF
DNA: TGTGCCAGCAGTCAATATGGAAACACTGAAGCTTTCTTT

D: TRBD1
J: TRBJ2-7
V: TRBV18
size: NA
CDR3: CASSPGTGRRVYEQYF
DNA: TGTGCCAGCTCACCCGGGACAGGGAGGAGGGTATACGAGCAGTACTTC

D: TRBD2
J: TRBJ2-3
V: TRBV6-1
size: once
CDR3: CASSDGGVQDTQYF
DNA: TGTGCCAGCAGTGACGGGGGGGTCCAAGATACGCAGTATTTT

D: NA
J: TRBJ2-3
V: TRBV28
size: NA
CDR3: CASTAADTQYF
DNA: TGTGCCAGCACGGCAGCAGATACGCAGTATTTT

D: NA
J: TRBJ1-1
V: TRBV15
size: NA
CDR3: CATSRQGLNTEAFF
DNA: TGTGCCACCAGCAGACAGGGGCTGAACACTGAAGCTTTCTTT

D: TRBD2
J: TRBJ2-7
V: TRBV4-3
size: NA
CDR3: CASSLALVAGAISSYEQYF
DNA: TGCGCCAGCAGCCTCGCCCTAGTGGCGGGAGCGATATCCTCCTACGAGCAGTACTTC

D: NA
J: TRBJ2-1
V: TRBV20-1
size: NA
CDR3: CSANSYNEQFF
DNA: TGCAGTGCGAACTCCTACAATGAGCAGTTCTTC

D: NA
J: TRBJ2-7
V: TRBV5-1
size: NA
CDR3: CASSLVLRGKSLIREQYF
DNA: TGCGCCAGCAGCTTGGTTCTACGGGGGAAGTCTTTGATACGGGAGCAGTACTTC

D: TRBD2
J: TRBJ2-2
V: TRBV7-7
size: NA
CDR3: CASSLDGGGGELFF
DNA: TGTGCTAGCAGCTTAGATGGCGGGGGCGGGGAGCTGTTTTTT

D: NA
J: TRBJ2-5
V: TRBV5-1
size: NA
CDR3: CASSYSDLSETQYF
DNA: TGCGCCAGCAGCTATTCGGACCTCTCTGAGACCCAGTACTTC

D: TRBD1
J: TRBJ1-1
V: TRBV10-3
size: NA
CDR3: CAISESGDRGTEAFF
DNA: TGTGCCATCAGTGAGTCTGGGGACAGGGGGACTGAAGCTTTCTTT

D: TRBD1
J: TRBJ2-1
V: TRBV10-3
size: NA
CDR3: CAIRAGQAYNEQFF
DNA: TGTGCCATCAGGGCGGGACAGGCATACAATGAGCAGTTCTTC

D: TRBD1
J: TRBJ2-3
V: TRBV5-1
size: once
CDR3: CASSRTGVGTDTQYF
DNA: TGCGCCAGCAGCAGAACAGGGGTTGGCACAGATACGCAGTATTTT

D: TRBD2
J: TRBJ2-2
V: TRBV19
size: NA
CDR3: CASSIAGSRAGDKNTGELFF
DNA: TGTGCCAGTAGTATTGCGGGATCGAGAGCGGGAGATAAGAACACCGGGGAGCTGTTTTTT

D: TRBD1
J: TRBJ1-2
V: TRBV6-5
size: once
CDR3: CASSYRVDRDYGYTF
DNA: TGTGCCAGCAGTTATAGGGTAGACAGGGACTATGGCTACACCTTC

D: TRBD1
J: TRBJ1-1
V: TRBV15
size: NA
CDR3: CATSPGTGGLTEAFF
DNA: TGTGCCACCAGCCCCGGGACAGGGGGACTCACTGAAGCTTTCTTT

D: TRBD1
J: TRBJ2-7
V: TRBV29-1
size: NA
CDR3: CSVEDGDRGREQYF
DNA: TGCAGCGTCGAAGACGGGGACAGGGGGCGCGAGCAGTACTTC

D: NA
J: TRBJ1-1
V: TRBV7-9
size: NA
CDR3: CASSWGGPMRPEAFF
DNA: TGTGCCAGCAGCTGGGGAGGCCCAATGCGTCCTGAAGCTTTCTTT

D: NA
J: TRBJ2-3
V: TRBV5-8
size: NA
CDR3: CASSLGGAGDTQYF
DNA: TGTGCCAGCAGCTTGGGAGGGGCTGGGGATACGCAGTATTTT

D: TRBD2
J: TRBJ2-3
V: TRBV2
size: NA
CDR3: CASSERLAGVADTQYF
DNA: TGTGCCAGCAGTGAACGCTTAGCGGGAGTCGCAGATACGCAGTATTTT

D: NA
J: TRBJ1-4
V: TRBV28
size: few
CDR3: CASMIGNEKLFF
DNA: TGTGCCAGCATGATAGGAAATGAAAAACTGTTTTTT

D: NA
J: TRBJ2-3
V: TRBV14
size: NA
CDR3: CASSLAATQYF
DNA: TGTGCCAGCAGCCTAGCGGCCACGCAGTATTTT

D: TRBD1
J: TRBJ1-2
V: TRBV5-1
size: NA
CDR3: CASSLEGGPNYGYTF
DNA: TGCGCCAGCAGCTTGGAAGGGGGCCCAAACTATGGCTACACCTTC

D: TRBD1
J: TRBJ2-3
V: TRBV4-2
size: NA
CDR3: CASSQSDRAVEQYF
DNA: TGTGCCAGCAGCCAATCCGACAGGGCGGTAGAGCAGTATTTT